The TCR beta chain described here comes from a study of T cells after yellow fever vaccination. TCRdb re-called the 5' RACE reads with MiXCR, one entry per CDR3 protein. The sample has 500,000 to 550,000 distinct CDR3 sequences; 21% are singletons. V was pared by 1 base and J by 0 bases, with 15 bases between. The V gene's germline CDR1 is MNHEY and CDR2 SVGAGI. The CDR3 has 17 residues. This clonotype appeared a few times. This material consisted of PBMCs, taken about 21 days after the first yellow fever vaccination. The J gene is TRBJ1-1, the V gene TRBV6-5; D not certain. The TCR originated in a man between 18 and 29 years old who received the YFV17D yellow fever vaccine. This CDR3 reads CASSYFGRGIMNTEAFF. CDR3 nucleotides: TGTGCCAGCAGTTACTTTGGAAGAGGGATCATGAACACTGAAGCTTTCTTT.